Below are 5 T cell receptor beta chains sequenced from a single sample in a study of breast tumors, draining lymph nodes, adjacent tissues. TCRdb re-analysed the multiplex PCR reads in MiXCR, keeping a single row per CDR3 protein. The table lists some 22,000 distinct CDR3 sequences, around 50% of them singletons. The sample consisted of breast tumor tissue. These receptors originate from a female donor with breast cancer. Some clones in this sample may be carry-over from other donors' samples.

By share of the sample, this clonotype is medium-sized. The rearrangement links TRBV20-1 to TRBJ2-3; 9 bases are a match to TRBD2. The CDR3 has 19 residues. Trimming cost V 2 bases and J 0 bases; bases outside gene matches: 15. The germline CDR1 and CDR2 sequences are DFQATT and SNEGSKA (reference sequence). CDR3 nucleotides: TGCAGTGCTAGATCTCCCCTGACTAGCGGCCGTTCTAGCACAGATACGCAGTATTTT. It codes for CSARSPLTSGRSSTDTQYF.

This clonotype was picked up many times. A read error may explain this, as a much larger clone is one base away. The chain links TRBV7-3 to TRBJ2-3; possibly TRBD2 for D (6 bases). This CDR3 region has 17 residues. CDR1 is SGHTA, CDR2 FQGTGA, per germline. The CDR3 DNA reads TGTGCCAGCAGCTTAACCCCGACTAGTTTGGGCACAGATCCGCAGTATTTT. This translates into CASSLTPTSLGTDPQYF.

This clonotype was found once. The gene calls are TRBV2 and TRBJ2-2, with 7 bases lining up with TRBD2. V shed 4 bases and J 4 bases; nucleotides not matched to a gene: 6. In germline, CDR1 is SNHLY, CDR2 FYNNEI. The CDR3 contains 15 residues. The CDR3 reads CASSVTGGGTGELFF. CDR3 DNA sequence: TGTGCCAGCAGTGTTACGGGGGGTGGCACCGGGGAGCTGTTTTTT.

This clonotype occurred many times. The chain recombines TRBV5-8 with TRBJ1-1; TRBD1 matches 7 bases. Per the germline V gene, CDR1 is SGHTS and CDR2 is YDEGEE. The CDR3 sequence is 13 residues long. J was trimmed by 7 bases and V by 4 bases; bases with no gene match: 7. For the CDR3, the DNA is TGTGCCAGCAGCCTCGACAGGGATGTTGAAGCTTTCTTT. Amino acid sequence: CASSLDRDVEAFF.

This clonotype was observed many times. The chain has TRBV5-1 and TRBJ1-1; TRBD1 aligns across 7 bases. The V segment lost 1 base and the J segment 5 bases; nucleotides outside the gene matches: 11. The germline V gene has CDR1 SGHRS and CDR2 YFSETQ. CDR3 length equals 16 residues. CDR3 sequence (DNA): TGCGCCAGCAGCTTGACTTTACAGGGGCTGGGGACTGAAGCTTTCTTT. It translates to CASSLTLQGLGTEAFF.